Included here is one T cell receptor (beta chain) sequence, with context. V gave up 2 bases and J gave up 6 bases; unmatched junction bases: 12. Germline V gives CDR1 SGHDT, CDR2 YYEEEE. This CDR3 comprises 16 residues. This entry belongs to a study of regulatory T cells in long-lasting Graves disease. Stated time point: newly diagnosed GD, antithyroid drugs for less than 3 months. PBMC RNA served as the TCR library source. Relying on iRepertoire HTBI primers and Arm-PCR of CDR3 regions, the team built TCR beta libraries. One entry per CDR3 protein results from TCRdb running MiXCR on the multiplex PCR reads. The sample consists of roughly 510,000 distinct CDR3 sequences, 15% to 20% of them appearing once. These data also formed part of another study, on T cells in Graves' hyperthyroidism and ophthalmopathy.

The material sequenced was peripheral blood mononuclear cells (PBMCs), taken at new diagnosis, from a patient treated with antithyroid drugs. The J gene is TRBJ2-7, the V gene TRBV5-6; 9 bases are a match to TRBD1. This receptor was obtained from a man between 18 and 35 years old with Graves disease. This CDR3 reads CASSFRDRASGGEQYF. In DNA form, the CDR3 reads TGTGCCAGCAGCTTCCGGGACAGGGCTTCGGGCGGCGAGCAGTACTTC. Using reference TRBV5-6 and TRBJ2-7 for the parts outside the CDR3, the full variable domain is DAGVTQSPTHLIKTRGQQVTLRCSPKSGHDTVSWYQQALGQGPQFIFQYYEEEERQRGNFPDRFSGHQFPNYSSELNVNALLLGDSALYLCASSFRDRASGGEQYFGPGTRLTVT.